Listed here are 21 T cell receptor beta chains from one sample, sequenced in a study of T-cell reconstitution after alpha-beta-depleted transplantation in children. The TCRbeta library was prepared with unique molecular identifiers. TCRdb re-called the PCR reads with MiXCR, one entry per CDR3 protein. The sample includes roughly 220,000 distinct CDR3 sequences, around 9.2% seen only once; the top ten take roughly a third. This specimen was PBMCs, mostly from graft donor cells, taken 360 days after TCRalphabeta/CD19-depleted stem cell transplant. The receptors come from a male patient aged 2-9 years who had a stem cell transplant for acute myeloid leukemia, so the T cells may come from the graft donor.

The CDR3 DNA sequence: TGTGCCAGCAGCTTGAGGACTAGCGGGAATCAAGAGACCCAGTACTTC. It yields the protein CASSLRTSGNQETQYF. This sequence joins TRBV11-2 and TRBJ2-5; 12 bases agree with TRBD2. Germline V gene sequence: CDR1 SGHAT, CDR2 FQNNGV. The CDR3 sequence is 16 residues long. V trimming: 3 bases; J trimming: 2 bases; junction bases outside the gene matches: 4.

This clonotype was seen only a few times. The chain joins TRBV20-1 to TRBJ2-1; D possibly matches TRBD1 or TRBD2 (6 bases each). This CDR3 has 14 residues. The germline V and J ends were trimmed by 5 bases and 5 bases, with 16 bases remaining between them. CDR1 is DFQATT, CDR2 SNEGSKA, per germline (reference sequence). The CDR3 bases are TGCAGTGCTGGGGACTTTTACAGGGACAATGAGCAGTTCTTC. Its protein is CSAGDFYRDNEQFF.

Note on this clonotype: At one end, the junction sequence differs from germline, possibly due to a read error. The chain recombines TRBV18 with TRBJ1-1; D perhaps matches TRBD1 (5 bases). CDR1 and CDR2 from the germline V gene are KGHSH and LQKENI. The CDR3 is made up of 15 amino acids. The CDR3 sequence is CASSPLANRNTEPFF. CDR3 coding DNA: TGTGCCAGCTCACCACTGGCTAACAGGAACACTGAACCTTTCTTT. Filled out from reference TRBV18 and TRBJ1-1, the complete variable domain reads NAGVMQNPRHLVRRRGQEARLRCSPMKGHSHVYWYRQLPEEGLKFMVYLQKENIIDESGMPKERFSAEFPKEGPSILRIQQVVRGDSAAYFCASSPLANRNTEPFFGQGTRLTVV.

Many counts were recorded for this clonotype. The CDR3 DNA sequence: TGTGCCAGCAGCTTAAGATTAGTAGGTGAGCAGTTCTTC. Amino acid sequence: CASSLRLVGEQFF. The V gene is TRBV7-3, the J gene TRBJ2-1; D is undetermined. This CDR3 is 13 amino acids long. The germline V gene has CDR1 SGHTA and CDR2 FQGTGA. The V gene lost 1 base and the J gene lost 9 bases, with 10 bases spanning the gap.

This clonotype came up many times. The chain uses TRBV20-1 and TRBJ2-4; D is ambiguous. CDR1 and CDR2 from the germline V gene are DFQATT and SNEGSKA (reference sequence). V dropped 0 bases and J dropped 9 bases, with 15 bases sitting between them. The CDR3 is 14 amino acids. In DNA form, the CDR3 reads TGCAGTGCTAGAGATCGGCGACCGACGGGCATTCAGTACTTC. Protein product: CSARDRRPTGIQYF.

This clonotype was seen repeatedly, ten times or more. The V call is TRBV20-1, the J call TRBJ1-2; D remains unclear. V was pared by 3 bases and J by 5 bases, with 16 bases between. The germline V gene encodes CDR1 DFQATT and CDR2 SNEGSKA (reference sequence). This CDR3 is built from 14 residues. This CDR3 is CSASVLRGTYGYTF. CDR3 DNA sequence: TGCAGTGCTAGCGTCTTACGGGGAACGTATGGCTACACCTTC.

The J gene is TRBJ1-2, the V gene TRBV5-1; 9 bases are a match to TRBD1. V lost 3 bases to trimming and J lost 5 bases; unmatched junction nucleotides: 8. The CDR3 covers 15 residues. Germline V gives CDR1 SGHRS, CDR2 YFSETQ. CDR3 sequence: CASSSLGQGGYGYTF. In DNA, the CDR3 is TGCGCCAGCAGCTCCTTGGGACAGGGAGGGTATGGCTACACCTTC.

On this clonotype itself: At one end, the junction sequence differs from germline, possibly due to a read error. CDR3 sequence: CASSSEVPMSNSGELFF. As DNA, the CDR3 is TGTGCCAGCAGTTCGGAGGTTCCCATGTCGAACTCCGGGGAGCTGTTTTTT. J is TRBJ2-2 and V is TRBV12-3 or TRBV12-4, with TRBD2 as a possible D gene (5 bases). This CDR3 is 17 amino acids long.

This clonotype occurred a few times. The CDR3 sequence is CASSLGRVRYEQYF. The CDR3 region has the DNA TGTGCCAGCAGCTTAGGGCGGGTTCGGTACGAGCAGTACTTC. The chain joins TRBV7-2 to TRBJ2-7; a weak D match, TRBD2 (5 bases). Trimming cost V 1 base and J 4 bases, with 11 bases left between them. This CDR3 is built from 14 residues. Germline CDR1 reads SGHTA; CDR2 reads FQGNSA.

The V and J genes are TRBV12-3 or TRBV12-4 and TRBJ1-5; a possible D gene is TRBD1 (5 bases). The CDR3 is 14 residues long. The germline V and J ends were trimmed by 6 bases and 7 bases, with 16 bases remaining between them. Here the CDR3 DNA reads TGTGCCAGCAGCTCCCAGGGCTTTTGGCAGCCCCAGCATTTT. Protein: CASSSQGFWQPQHF.

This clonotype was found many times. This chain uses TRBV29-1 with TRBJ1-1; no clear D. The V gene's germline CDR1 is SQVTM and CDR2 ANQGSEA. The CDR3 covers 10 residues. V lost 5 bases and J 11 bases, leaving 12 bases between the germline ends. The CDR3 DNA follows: TGCAGCGTTAAAGGTCCGGATGCTTTCTTT. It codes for CSVKGPDAFF. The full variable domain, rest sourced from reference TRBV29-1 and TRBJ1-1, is SAVISQKPSRDICQRGTSLTIQCQVDSQVTMMFWYRQQPGQSLTLIATANQGSEATYESGFVIDKFPISRPNLTFSTLTVSNMSPEDSSIYLCSVKGPDAFFGQGTRLTVV.

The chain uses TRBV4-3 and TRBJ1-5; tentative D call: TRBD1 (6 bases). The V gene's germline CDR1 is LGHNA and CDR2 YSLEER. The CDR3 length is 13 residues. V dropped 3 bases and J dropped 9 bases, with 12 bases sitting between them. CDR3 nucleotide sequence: TGCGCCAGCAGCCATTCCTGGGGGCGGCCCCAGCATTTT. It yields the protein CASSHSWGRPQHF.

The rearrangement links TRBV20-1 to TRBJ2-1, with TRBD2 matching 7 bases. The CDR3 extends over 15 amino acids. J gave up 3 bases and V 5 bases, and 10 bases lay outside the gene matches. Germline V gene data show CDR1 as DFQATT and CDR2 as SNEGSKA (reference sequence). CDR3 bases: TGCAGTGCTCAGCTAGCGACTAGCCGCTACAATGAGCAGTTCTTC. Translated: CSAQLATSRYNEQFF.

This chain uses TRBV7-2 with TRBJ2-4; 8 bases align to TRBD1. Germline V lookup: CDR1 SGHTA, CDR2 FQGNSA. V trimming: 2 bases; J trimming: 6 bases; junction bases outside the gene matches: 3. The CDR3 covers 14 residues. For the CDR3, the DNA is TGTGCCAGCAGCTTAAGCCAGGGGGCAAACATTCAGTACTTC. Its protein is CASSLSQGANIQYF.

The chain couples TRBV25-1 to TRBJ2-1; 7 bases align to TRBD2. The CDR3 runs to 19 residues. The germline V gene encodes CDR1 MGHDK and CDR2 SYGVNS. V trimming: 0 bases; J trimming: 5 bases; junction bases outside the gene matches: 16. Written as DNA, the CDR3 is TGTGCCAGCAGTGAATACGGCCCCTTCGGGGGAGGGCCCGACAATGAGCAGTTCTTC. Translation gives CASSEYGPFGGGPDNEQFF.

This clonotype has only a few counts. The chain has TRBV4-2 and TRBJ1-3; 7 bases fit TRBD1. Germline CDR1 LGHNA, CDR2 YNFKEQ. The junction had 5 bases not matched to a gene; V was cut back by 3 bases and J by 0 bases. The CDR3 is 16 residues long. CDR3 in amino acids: CASSHGQALSGNTIYF. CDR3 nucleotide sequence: TGTGCCAGCAGCCACGGACAGGCGCTCTCTGGAAACACCATATATTTT.

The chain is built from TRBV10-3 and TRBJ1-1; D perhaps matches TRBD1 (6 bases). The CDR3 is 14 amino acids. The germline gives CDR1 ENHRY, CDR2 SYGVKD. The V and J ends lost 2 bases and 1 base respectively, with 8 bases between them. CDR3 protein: CAISEAGANTEAFF. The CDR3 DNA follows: TGTGCCATCAGTGAGGCGGGGGCGAACACTGAAGCTTTCTTT.

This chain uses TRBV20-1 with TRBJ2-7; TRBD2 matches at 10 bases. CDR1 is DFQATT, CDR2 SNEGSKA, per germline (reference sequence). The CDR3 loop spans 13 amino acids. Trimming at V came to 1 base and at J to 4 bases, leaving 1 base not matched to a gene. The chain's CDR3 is CSARASGSYEQYF. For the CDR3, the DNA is TGCAGTGCTAGAGCTAGCGGGAGTTACGAGCAGTACTTC.

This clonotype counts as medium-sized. CDR3 DNA sequence: TGTGCCAGCAGCTTAGTTACCGGGGAGCTGTTTTTT. Translating it yields CASSLVTGELFF. This chain joins TRBV7-2 and TRBJ2-2, with D uncertain. This CDR3 spans 12 amino acids. CDR1 is SGHTA and CDR2 is FQGNSA in the germline V gene. Trimming took off 1 base at V and 5 bases at J, with 2 bases between the two ends.

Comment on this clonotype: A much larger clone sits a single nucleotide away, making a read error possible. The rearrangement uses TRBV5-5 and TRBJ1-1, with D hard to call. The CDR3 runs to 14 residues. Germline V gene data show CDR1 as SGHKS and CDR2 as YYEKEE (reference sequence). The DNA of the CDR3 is TGTGCCAGCAGCTTGAATACGTTGAACACTGAAGCTTCCTTT. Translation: CASSLNTLNTEASF.

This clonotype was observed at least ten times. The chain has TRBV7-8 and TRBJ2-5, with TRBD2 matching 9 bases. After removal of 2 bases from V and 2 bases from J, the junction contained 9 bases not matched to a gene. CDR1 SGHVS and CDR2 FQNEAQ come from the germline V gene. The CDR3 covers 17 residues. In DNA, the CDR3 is TGTGCCAGCAGCTTATCAGTAGCGGGGGACTTTCAAGAGACCCAGTACTTC. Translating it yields CASSLSVAGDFQETQYF.